The clone carrying this TCR beta chain was observed at least ten times. Its antigen is currently unknown. The data derive from a study of CD8+CD57+ T cells in acquired aplastic anemia. Turning to the study itself: CD4+ cell libraries from healthy donors averaged around 11 million reads. Study findings and constraints: Simpson's diversity of CD8+ cells was not significantly different in patients compared with controls. Common to patients and controls were around 30 CD8+ CDR3 sequences.

V shed 3 bases, J shed 8 bases, and the junction held 3 bases outside the gene matches. CDR1 and CDR2 (germline): PRHDT, FYEKMQ (reference sequence). The CDR3 consists of 15 residues. TCR beta VDJ and CDR3 profiles were obtained from a genomic DNA template. From the reads, TCRdb called clonotypes with MiXCR, one entry per CDR3 protein. The sample shows around 190,000 distinct CDR3 sequences, less than 70% of them seen only once. The TCR was taken from a human donor in good health, serving as a control. The chain carries TRBV13 and TRBJ1-6, with 11 bases that match TRBD1. Sequenced sample: sorted CD4+, CD8+, or CD8+CD57+ T cells (not recorded which) from PBMCs. CDR3 amino acids: CASSLRDRGDSPLHF. DNA of the CDR3: TGTGCCAGCAGCTTGAGGGACAGGGGGGATTCACCCCTCCACTTT.